This T cell receptor (beta chain) was found in a study of neoadjuvant anti-PD-1 for oral cavity cancer. Study information: Around day 43, patients without progression received a fourth nivolumab dose before surgery.

Comments on this clone: What it binds is unknown.

Whole-study findings and limits: TCR analyses covered only a few patients per response group. Higher pretreatment Treg/Th17 ratios tracked higher pretreatment blood clonality.

Time point defined: after neoadjuvant nivolumab, at surgical resection. V trimming: 2 bases; J trimming: 2 bases; junction bases outside the gene matches: 4. The CDR3 sequence is 15 residues long. In germline, CDR1 is SGHAT, CDR2 FQNNGV. Blood libraries mostly used roughly 500 ng genomic DNA, six replicates each. Assay used: immunoSEQ multiplex PCR; TCRdb lists only in-frame clones, some missing. The data hold some 8,200 clones, with around 70% observed a single time. This TCR derives from a person between 40 and 85 years old with oral cavity squamous cell carcinoma. The rearrangement links TRBV11-2 to TRBJ2-3; 7 bases agree with TRBD2. Specimen: PBMCs, collected after nivolumab (anti-PD-1) treatment. CDR3 loop: CASSLLGGTTDTQYF. CDR3 DNA: TGTGCCAGCAGCTTACTGGGGGGGACCACAGATACGCAGTATTTT.